The 22 T cell receptor beta chains below all came from one sample that was sequenced in a study of blood T cell repertoires in COVID-19 (dated by TCRdb to the early 2020s). Libraries were constructed by the immunoSEQ multiplex PCR assay. TCRdb obtained this table from immuneACCESS and retained in-frame rearrangements with V and J assigned. These tables miss some clones; where compared with another copy, unresolved V genes account for less than half of the shortfall, and the remainder is unexplained. The sample has about 44,000 clones on record, around 89% of them singletons. The ten largest clones take up less than 20% of the sample. Sequences were obtained from peripheral blood. The origin of the receptors is a man in his 70s with active COVID-19.

The chain's CDR3 is CASSQGRIREQPQHF. CDR3 nucleotide sequence: TGTGCCAGCAGCCAAGGACGGATCCGGGAACAGCCCCAGCATTTT. The genes are TRBV3-1 (or the pseudogene TRBV3-2) and TRBJ1-5; D ambiguous. CDR3 length: 15 amino acids. V lost 1 base to trimming and J lost 7 bases, with 14 bases between them. Looked up from germline, CDR1 is LGHDT and CDR2 is YNNKEL (reference sequence).

The chain employs TRBV5-6 and TRBJ2-7; 7 bases agree with TRBD2. Losses at the gene ends were 1 base for V and 7 bases for J; bases not matched to a gene: 8. CDR1 and CDR2 from the germline V gene are SGHDT and YYEEEE. There are 14 residues in the CDR3. The CDR3 DNA sequence: TGTGCCAGCAGCTTGTCTGGGAGGGCGTGGGAGCAGTACTTC. Amino acids: CASSLSGRAWEQYF.

The rearrangement links TRBV19 to TRBJ1-2; the D is unclear. Germline V gives CDR1 LNHDA, CDR2 SQIVND (reference sequence). There are 16 residues in the CDR3. V shed 3 bases and J shed 3 bases, with 17 bases lying between them. CDR3 region: CASSILMGLSHYGYTF. As DNA, the CDR3 is TGTGCCAGTAGTATTCTAATGGGCCTCTCCCACTATGGCTACACCTTC. Full variable domain (rest looked up from reference TRBV19 and TRBJ1-2): DGGITQSPKYLFRKEGQNVTLSCEQNLNHDAMYWYRQDPGQGLRLIYYSQIVNDFQKGDIAEGYSVSREKKESFPLTVTSAQKNPTAFYLCASSILMGLSHYGYTFGSGTRLTVV.

The chain combines TRBV5-1 with TRBJ2-1; TRBD2 matches 8 bases. Trimming at V came to 0 bases and at J to 10 bases, leaving 9 bases not matched to a gene. Germline assignment: CDR1 SGHRS and CDR2 YFSETQ. The CDR3 runs 15 residues. CDR3 residues: CASSLGVAGSREQFF. As DNA, the CDR3 is TGCGCCAGCAGCTTGGGGGTAGCGGGGAGTCGAGAGCAGTTCTTC.

The chain couples TRBV4-1 to TRBJ2-7; TRBD1 might be the D (6 bases). This CDR3 contains 17 residues. CDR1 and CDR2 (germline): MGHRA, YSYEKL. V was clipped by 0 bases and J by 2 bases, with 17 bases between them. DNA for the CDR3: TGCGCCAGCAGCCAAGATCAAGGGACACACTATCCCTACGAGCAGTACTTC. This codes for CASSQDQGTHYPYEQYF.

The V and J genes are TRBV19 and TRBJ1-3, with 12 nucleotides matching TRBD1. CDR3 size: 15 residues. The ends lost 6 bases at V and 3 bases at J; junction bases unmatched: 3. Germline CDR1 and CDR2: LNHDA and SQIVND (reference sequence). CDR3 DNA: TGTGCCAGTAGCCGGGACAGGGGGCATGGAAACACCATATATTTT. It codes for CASSRDRGHGNTIYF.

In this sample, this clone turned up a few times. The CDR3 protein is CASSPDRNYEQYF. The CDR3 DNA follows: TGTGCCAGCAGTCCCGACAGAAACTACGAGCAGTACTTC. This chain connects TRBV2 to TRBJ2-7, with D perhaps matching TRBD1 (5 bases). CDR1 SNHLY and CDR2 FYNNEI come from the germline V gene. Trimming shortened V by 5 bases and J by 3 bases, and 11 bases separated the two germline ends. This CDR3 has 13 residues.

V usage is TRBV24-1 and J usage is TRBJ2-5, with TRBD2 matching 13 bases. The V gene end was trimmed by 1 base and the J gene end by 5 bases; junction bases not matched to a gene: 6. There are 17 residues in the CDR3. The germline V gene encodes CDR1 KGHDR and CDR2 SFDVKD. The DNA for the CDR3 is TGTGCCACCAGTGATTTCCAGGGACTAGCGGGGTCGGAGACCCAGTACTTC. This gives the protein CATSDFQGLAGSETQYF.

The rearrangement uses TRBV27 and TRBJ2-3; D may be TRBD2 (5 bases). Germline V CDR1 and CDR2: MNHEY, SMNVEV (reference sequence). The V and J ends lost 6 bases and 1 base respectively, with 11 bases between them. The CDR3 is 14 residues long. DNA for the CDR3: TGTGCCAGCAGGCGGACTTTTGGCACAGATACGCAGTATTTT. Its translation is CASRRTFGTDTQYF.

The V call is TRBV7-2, the J call TRBJ1-4, with D tentatively TRBD1 (6 bases). Trimming took off 1 base at V and 9 bases at J, with 12 bases between the two ends. The CDR3 extends over 14 amino acids. Germline CDR1 SGHTA, CDR2 FQGNSA. In DNA, the CDR3 is TGTGCCAGCAGCTTAGGGGCTACAGGGAAAAAACTGTTTTTT. Its protein product is CASSLGATGKKLFF.

The chain uses TRBV4-2 and TRBJ2-3; tentative D call: TRBD2 (5 bases). The CDR3 covers 16 residues. V was trimmed by 0 bases and J by 5 bases, leaving 15 bases between them. Germline V gene data show CDR1 as LGHNA and CDR2 as YNFKEQ. CDR3 in DNA: TGTGCCAGCAGCCAAGATTCGGGAACTAGTCAAGATACGCAGTATTTT. The encoded protein is CASSQDSGTSQDTQYF.

The V gene is TRBV19, the J gene TRBJ1-5; possible D gene TRBD1, 5 bases. The germline V gene has CDR1 LNHDA and CDR2 SQIVND (reference sequence). Trimming stripped 6 bases from V and 0 bases from J, with 18 bases between. There are 17 residues in the CDR3. In DNA form, the CDR3 reads TGTGCCAGTAGCCCAGCAGGGCTGATATATAGCAATCAGCCCCAGCATTTT. Its translation: CASSPAGLIYSNQPQHF.

This clone turned up a few times. The chain is built from TRBV5-5 and TRBJ1-5; a weak D match, TRBD1 (6 bases). The V and J ends lost 4 bases and 2 bases respectively, with 13 bases between them. The CDR3 is 15 amino acids. Germline assignment: CDR1 SGHKS and CDR2 YYEKEE (reference sequence). The CDR3 protein is CASSPGTLGNQPQHF. The CDR3 DNA reads as TGTGCCAGCAGCCCTGGGACATTGGGCAATCAGCCCCAGCATTTT.

This chain uses TRBV7-2 with TRBJ2-7, with 10 bases fitting TRBD2. This CDR3 has 14 amino acids. Germline V gene sequence: CDR1 SGHTA, CDR2 FQGNSA. V shed 3 bases, J shed 7 bases, and the junction held 6 bases outside the gene matches. In DNA, the CDR3 is TGTGCCAGCAGCTTTAGCGGGGGGACGGGGGAGCAGTACTTC. This gives the protein CASSFSGGTGEQYF.

This chain links TRBV4-1 with TRBJ2-1; TRBD2 matches at 13 bases. The CDR3 covers 16 residues. V dropped 4 bases and J dropped 5; count of bases not matched to a gene: 5. Germline-derived CDR1 and CDR2 are MGHRA and YSYEKL. CDR3 sequence reads: CASSRHGLAGDNEQFF. The CDR3 DNA follows: TGCGCCAGCAGCCGCCACGGACTAGCGGGGGACAATGAGCAGTTCTTC.

The chain couples TRBV5-6 to TRBJ1-6; D call uncertain. The ends were cut back, 2 bases at V and 10 bases at J, with 16 bases in the middle. CDR1 is SGHDT and CDR2 is YYEEEE in the germline V gene. The CDR3 is 15 residues long. This CDR3 is CASSFLRGKISPLHF. The DNA for the CDR3 is TGTGCCAGCAGCTTCTTGCGGGGAAAAATATCACCCCTCCACTTT.

This chain links TRBV7-9 with TRBJ1-3; 9 bases are a match to TRBD1. V lost 5 bases to trimming and J lost 2 bases; unmatched junction nucleotides: 7. This CDR3 contains 16 residues. From germline, CDR1 is SEHNR and CDR2 FQNEAQ (reference sequence). The CDR3 nucleotides are TGTGCCAGCAGCCGGGACAGGGCCGGTACTGGAAACACCATATATTTT. Translating gives CASSRDRAGTGNTIYF.

The gene calls are TRBV9 and TRBJ1-1; 9 bases align to TRBD1. J was trimmed by 3 bases and V by 8 bases; bases with no gene match: 11. The CDR3 runs 15 residues. Germline V gives CDR1 SGDLS, CDR2 YYNGEE. The CDR3 sequence is CASSPPGTGYTEAFF. In DNA, the CDR3 is TGTGCCAGTTCGCCCCCCGGGACAGGGTACACTGAAGCTTTCTTT.

The gene calls are TRBV5-4 and TRBJ1-1; TRBD1 aligns across 7 bases. V was clipped by 5 bases and J by 1 base; unmatched bases: 8. CDR1 is SGHNT, CDR2 YYREEE, per germline (reference sequence). There are 15 residues in the CDR3. CDR3 region: CASRQNRGGNTEAFF. CDR3 coding DNA: TGTGCCAGCAGACAGAACAGGGGTGGGAACACTGAAGCTTTCTTT. Based on the CDR3 plus reference TRBV5-4 and TRBJ1-1, the full variable domain is ETGVTQSPTHLIKTRGQQVTLRCSSQSGHNTVSWYQQALGQGPQFIFQYYREEENGRGNFPPRFSGLQFPNYSSELNVNALELDDSALYLCASRQNRGGNTEAFFGQGTRLTVV.

V usage is TRBV7-2 and J usage is TRBJ2-3; 7 positions agree with TRBD1. J lost 4 bases, V lost 6 bases, and 7 bases had no gene match. The CDR3 has 14 amino acids. The germline V gene encodes CDR1 SGHTA and CDR2 FQGNSA. CDR3 nucleotide sequence: TGTGCCAGCAGGAGGACAGGTCCGGCAGATACGCAGTATTTT. This sequence encodes CASRRTGPADTQYF.

The rearrangement uses TRBV6-5 and TRBJ1-2; the D is unclear. CDR1 is MNHEY, CDR2 SVGAGI, per germline. The CDR3 covers 11 residues. Trimming cost V 4 bases and J 4 bases, with 4 bases left between them. The CDR3 DNA reads as TGTGCCAGCAGTTCCCTCTATGGCTACACCTTC. Encoded protein: CASSSLYGYTF.

V is TRBV6-6 and J is TRBJ2-7; D is uncertain. Trimming removed 1 base at V and 4 bases at J, with 11 bases between. CDR3 length: 14 residues. The V gene's germline CDR1 is MNHNY and CDR2 SVGAGI (reference sequence). CDR3 residues: CASSYLAENYEQYF. DNA of the CDR3: TGTGCCAGCAGTTACTTGGCGGAAAATTACGAGCAGTACTTC.